What follows are 3 T cell receptor beta chains derived from one specimen sequenced in a study of CD8 T cells in Susac syndrome. Random hexamers primed reverse transcription of about 0.5 to 1 ug RNA. TCRdb analysed the immunoSEQ multiplex PCR reads with MiXCR anew, one entry per CDR3 protein. Counted here are about 190,000 distinct CDR3 sequences, under 95% occurring once; the ten biggest clones make up 0.1% to 0.12%. Sample: CD4+ T cells from PBMCs. The receptors come from a human donor in good health.

The genes are TRBV18 and TRBJ2-3, with a possible D match to TRBD2 (5 bases). Between the trimmed V and J ends, which lost 2 bases and 5 bases, there was a span of 14 bases. Looked up from germline, CDR1 is KGHSH and CDR2 is LQKENI. The CDR3 is 15 amino acids. The CDR3 DNA reads TGTGCCAGCTCACCAAACGGGGTAACCAAAGATACGCAGTATTTT. Translated: CASSPNGVTKDTQYF.

The chain joins TRBV29-1 to TRBJ1-4; 10 bases are a match to TRBD1. The V and J ends lost 5 bases and 5 bases, in that order; junction bases with no gene match: 2. Germline loops: CDR1 SQVTM, CDR2 ANQGSEA. This CDR3 has 13 amino acids. CDR3 amino acids: CSVPGQGNEKLFF. The CDR3 nucleotides read TGCAGCGTTCCGGGACAGGGGAATGAAAAACTGTTTTTT.

This chain links TRBV3-1 with TRBJ1-2, with 11 bases fitting TRBD1. The CDR3 totals 16 residues. Germline V gene lookup returns CDR1 LGHDT and CDR2 YNNKEL (reference sequence). The V and J ends lost 3 bases and 4 bases, in that order; junction bases with no gene match: 7. CDR3 sequence: CASSQAGQGAGYGYTF. Here the CDR3 DNA reads TGTGCCAGCAGCCAGGCTGGACAGGGGGCAGGCTATGGCTACACCTTC.